This TCR beta chain was sequenced for a study of cytomegalovirus exposure and HLA in healthy donors. The PCR was carried out with 60 Vbeta primers and 13 Jbeta primers. The assay was immunoSEQ multiplex PCR, and TCRdb's table has in-frame clones only and misses some. This table has about 120,000 clones, about four fifths appearing once. J was trimmed by 8 bases and V by 5 bases; bases with no gene match: 13. The CDR3 spans 16 residues. Germline CDR1 is SGHTA and CDR2 is FQGNSA. The sample comprised PBMCs. The sequence was collected from a woman under 30 in good health and CMV-seronegative. V and J are TRBV7-2 and TRBJ1-4; 8 bases agree with TRBD1. DNA for the CDR3: TGTGCCAGCAGCCCACGGCGGACAGGGAATGCGGAAAAACTGTTTTTT. Translated, it gives CASSPRRTGNAEKLFF.